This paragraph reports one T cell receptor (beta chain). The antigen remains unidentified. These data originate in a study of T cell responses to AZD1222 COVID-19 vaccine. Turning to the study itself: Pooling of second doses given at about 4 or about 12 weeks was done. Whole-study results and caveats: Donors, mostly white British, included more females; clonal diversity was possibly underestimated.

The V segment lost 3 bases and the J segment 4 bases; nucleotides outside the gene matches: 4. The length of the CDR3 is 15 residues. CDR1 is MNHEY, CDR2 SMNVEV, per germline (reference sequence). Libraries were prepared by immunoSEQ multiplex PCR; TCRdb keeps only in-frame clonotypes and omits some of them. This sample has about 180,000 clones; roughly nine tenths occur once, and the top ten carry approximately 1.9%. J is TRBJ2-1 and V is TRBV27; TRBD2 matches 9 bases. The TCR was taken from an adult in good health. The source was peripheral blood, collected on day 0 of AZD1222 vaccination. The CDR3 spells CASSFLAGAYNEQFF. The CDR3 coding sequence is TGTGCCAGCAGTTTCTTAGCGGGAGCTTACAATGAGCAGTTCTTC.